These 7 T cell receptor beta chains share one sample of origin, sequenced in a study of regulatory T cells in long-lasting Graves disease. Building of the TCR beta libraries involved iRepertoire HTBI primers and Arm-PCR of CDR3 regions. TCRdb itself ran the multiplex PCR reads through MiXCR, one entry per CDR3 protein. The sample comprises fewer than 500,000 distinct CDR3 sequences, around 15% of which are singletons, and 12% rests with the top ten. Time point here: newly diagnosed GD, antithyroid drugs for less than 3 months. Making the TCR library involved RNA that had been extracted from PBMCs. These same records also appear under a second study, on T cells in Graves' hyperthyroidism and ophthalmopathy.

The starting material was peripheral blood mononuclear cells (PBMCs), obtained at new diagnosis, from a patient treated with antithyroid drugs. All receptors come from a man aged 40-49 years with Graves disease.

In its sample, this clonotype was seen many times. The V and J genes are TRBV2 and TRBJ2-5; 10 bases line up with TRBD1. The V and J ends lost 7 bases and 5 bases, in that order; junction bases with no gene match: 7. Germline-derived CDR1 and CDR2 are SNHLY and FYNNEI. The CDR3 totals 14 residues. CDR3 protein: CASKRQGAGETQYF. The DNA for the CDR3 is TGTGCCAGCAAGCGACAGGGGGCTGGGGAGACCCAGTACTTC.

This clonotype was counted many times. This sequence joins TRBV12-3 or TRBV12-4 and TRBJ2-3, with D possibly TRBD1 on 5 matching bases. Trimming removed 0 bases from V and 0 bases from J, with 19 bases in between. CDR3 length equals 19 residues. CDR3 sequence reads: CASSLAPGHVQTSTDTQYF. DNA for the CDR3: TGTGCCAGCAGTTTAGCGCCCGGACACGTACAAACTAGCACAGATACGCAGTATTTT.

This clonotype appeared many times. The V and J genes are TRBV14 and TRBJ2-3, with 8 bases fitting TRBD2. V shed 4 bases and J 3 bases; nucleotides not matched to a gene: 12. This CDR3 spans 17 amino acids. Germline V gene sequence: CDR1 SGHDN, CDR2 FVKESK. The DNA for the CDR3 is TGTGCCAGCAGCCCCGCCCAGACTAGCGTCCATACAGATACGCAGTATTTT. Protein product: CASSPAQTSVHTDTQYF.

J is TRBJ2-2 and V is TRBV7-3, with unresolved D. Trimming took 2 bases from V and 5 from J, leaving 6 bases between them. CDR1 is SGHTA, CDR2 FQGTGA, per germline. The CDR3 has 13 amino acids. The CDR3 loop reads CASSLFFTGELFF. CDR3 nucleotide sequence: TGTGCCAGCAGCTTATTCTTTACCGGGGAGCTGTTTTTT.

This clonotype showed up many times. The genes are TRBV3-1 and TRBJ2-7; D is perhaps TRBD1 (5 bases). V lost 2 bases and J 2 bases, leaving 10 bases between the germline ends. The CDR3 sequence is 14 residues long. Per germline, CDR1 LGHDT and CDR2 YNNKEL (reference sequence). CDR3 coding DNA: TGTGCCAGCAGCCAATGGCTCAGGGCCTACGAGCAGTACTTC. Translation: CASSQWLRAYEQYF.

This chain uses TRBV20-1 with TRBJ2-7, with D tentatively TRBD1 (6 bases). The germline CDR1 and CDR2 sequences are DFQATT and SNEGSKA (reference sequence). The length of the CDR3 is 17 residues. The V gene lost 0 bases and the J gene lost 0 bases, with 18 bases spanning the gap. Written as DNA, the CDR3 is TGCAGTGCTAGAGATCATTCCGACAGGATCAGCTCCTACGAGCAGTACTTC. It is translated as CSARDHSDRISSYEQYF.

This clonotype was seen more than once but under ten times. The rearrangement joins TRBV27 to TRBJ2-7; 10 nucleotides line up with TRBD1. Germline V gene sequence: CDR1 MNHEY, CDR2 SMNVEV (reference sequence). There are 15 residues in the CDR3. With 4 bases clipped from V and 4 bases from J, the junction kept 7 bases outside the gene matches. The CDR3 protein is CASSSSPGQGYEQYF. DNA of the CDR3: TGTGCCAGCAGTTCCTCCCCGGGACAGGGGTACGAGCAGTACTTC.